The rows below give T cell receptor beta chains drawn from one sample of a study of response to subunit inactivated influenza vaccine. TCRdb used MiXCR to reprocess the RT-PCR reads, holding one entry per CDR3 protein. Of some 640,000 distinct CDR3 sequences in the sample, 14% are singletons; the top ten hold around 7%. The sample consisted of PBMCs from blood, taken 14 to 15 days before vaccination. These receptors all come from a man aged 45-60 years who received an inactivated influenza vaccine. CDR3s include the opening cysteine and the closing phenylalanine or tryptophan. The D gene is left open where the match is weak. The listing skips clone size in some rows; elsewhere it reads once, few, many or a size class.

d_gene	v_gene	j_gene	abundance	CDR3aa	CDR3nt
TRBD1	TRBV20-1	TRBJ2-7	.	CSARDLQGVHEQYF	TGCAGTGCTAGAGATCTTCAGGGGGTCCACGAGCAGTACTTC
.	TRBV7-8	TRBJ1-6	.	CASSSGGLSYNSPLHF	TGTGCCAGCAGCTCCGGCGGACTCTCCTATAATTCACCCCTCCACTTT
.	TRBV3-1	TRBJ2-7	few	CASSGVYEQYF	TGTGCCAGCAGCGGGGTTTACGAGCAGTACTTC
.	TRBV27	TRBJ1-1	.	CASSPLERRNTEAFF	TGTGCCAGCAGCCCCCTTGAGAGGAGGAACACTGAAGCTTTCTTT
.	TRBV29-1	TRBJ1-5	.	CSVGASQPQHF	TGCAGCGTTGGAGCAAGCCAGCCCCAGCATTTT
.	TRBV7-3	TRBJ2-3	few	CASSQDSHGTDTQYF	TGTGCCAGCAGCCAGGACAGCCACGGCACAGATACGCAGTATTTT
TRBD2	TRBV9	TRBJ2-1	.	CASSVGGSGRFGDEQFF	TGTGCCAGCAGCGTAGGTGGTAGCGGGAGGTTTGGCGATGAGCAGTTCTTC
.	TRBV20-1	TRBJ2-7	many	CSARRSQGRYEQYF	TGCAGTGCTAGGCGGTCCCAGGGGAGGTACGAGCAGTACTTC
TRBD1	TRBV4-2	TRBJ2-7	.	CASSQTPGQGTYEQYF	TGTGCCAGCAGCCAAACTCCGGGACAGGGAACCTACGAGCAGTACTTC
.	TRBV4-2	TRBJ1-2	many	CASSQESLGTGLHYGYTF	TGTGCCAGCAGCCAAGAATCATTGGGTACAGGGCTCCACTATGGCTACACCTTC
.	TRBV29-1	TRBJ1-4	few	CSAIVGGNEKLFF	TGCAGCGCGATAGTCGGGGGGAATGAAAAACTGTTTTTT
TRBD1	TRBV4-2	TRBJ2-7	few	CASSRDRDSEQYF	TGTGCCAGCAGCCGGGACAGGGATAGCGAGCAGTACTTC
.	TRBV5-5	TRBJ1-4	few	CASSSGPRDMNEKLFF	TGTGCCAGCAGCTCGGGACCTCGCGATATGAATGAAAAACTGTTTTTT
TRBD1	TRBV24-1	TRBJ2-2	.	CATSDTGTGAITGELFF	TGTGCCACCAGTGATACCGGGACAGGAGCTATCACCGGGGAGCTGTTTTTT
.	TRBV6-5	TRBJ2-1	.	CASSSTSHNEQFF	TGTGCCAGCAGTTCCACTAGTCACAATGAGCAGTTCTTC
TRBD1	TRBV12-3/TRBV12-4	TRBJ2-1	many	CASSPRTGGSYNEQFF	TGTGCCAGCAGTCCAAGGACAGGTGGTTCCTACAATGAGCAGTTCTTC
TRBD1	TRBV7-9	TRBJ1-1	.	CASSKDRANTEAFF	TGTGCCAGCAGCAAAGACAGGGCGAACACTGAAGCTTTCTTT
.	TRBV4-3	TRBJ2-6	.	CASSQDSVGGLGANVLTF	TGCGCCAGCAGCCAAGATAGTGTAGGGGGGCTTGGGGCCAACGTCCTGACTTTC
.	TRBV28	TRBJ2-7	few	CASSRTALRSSYEQYF	TGTGCCAGCAGCCGGACAGCGCTTAGGAGCTCCTACGAGCAGTACTTC
TRBD1	TRBV18	TRBJ2-7	.	CASSPQTGTGPQYF	TGTGCCAGCTCACCACAAACCGGGACAGGGCCGCAGTACTTC
TRBD1	TRBV29-1	TRBJ1-5	many	CSVGQGDQPQHF	TGCAGTGTAGGACAGGGCGATCAGCCCCAGCATTTT
.	TRBV27	TRBJ2-3	few	CASSLVATGKLGTDTQYF	TGTGCCAGCAGTTTAGTCGCTACAGGGAAATTAGGCACAGATACGCAGTATTTT
.	TRBV4-1	TRBJ1-4	.	CASSQVQENEKLFF	TGCGCCAGCAGCCAAGTTCAGGAAAATGAAAAACTGTTTTTT
.	TRBV7-6	TRBJ2-2	.	CASSFGPSSPNTGELFF	TGTGCCAGCAGCTTTGGCCCTTCTTCCCCGAACACCGGGGAGCTGTTTTTT